One sample yielded the 22 T cell receptor beta chains listed below, sequenced in a study of CXCR3-negative and CXCR3-positive naive CD8 T cells. With UMI labels, 5' RACE was used to prepare the TRB cDNA libraries. From its re-call of the 5' RACE reads, TCRdb lists each CDR3 protein once, without DNA. This sample carries approximately 83,000 distinct CDR3 sequences, with 1.6% going to the ten biggest clones. The sample taken for sequencing was naive CXCR3- CD8+ T cells from blood. Subset: CD45RO-CCR7+CD27+CD95- naive CD8+ T cells lacking CXCR3 (TNR3-). These TCRs come from a human donor in good health. Some clones in this sample may be carry-over from other donors' samples.

This chain connects TRBV27 to TRBJ2-1. Looked up from germline, CDR1 is MNHEY and CDR2 is SMNVEV (reference sequence). The CDR3 is made up of 13 amino acids. The CDR3: CASSPRGWNEQFF.

V gene TRBV4-3 combines with J gene TRBJ1-1. Per germline, CDR1 LGHNA and CDR2 YSLEER. This CDR3 has 13 amino acids. CDR3: CASSTRQNTEAFF.

This chain uses TRBV12-3 or TRBV12-4 with TRBJ2-7; TCRdb reports TRBD2, a call that lacks DNA to check it against. There are 17 residues in the CDR3. This CDR3 reads CASSLSFGRGEYYEQYF.

This chain uses TRBV24-1 with TRBJ2-1; no DNA is available, so the TRBD2 call from TCRdb remains unchecked. Germline V gene data show CDR1 as KGHDR and CDR2 as SFDVKD. This CDR3 is 13 amino acids long. The chain's CDR3 is CATSEQGLAEQFF.

The V call is TRBV27, the J call TRBJ2-7; TCRdb's assignment of TRBD1 cannot be checked, as there is no DNA. Germline V lookup: CDR1 MNHEY, CDR2 SMNVEV (reference sequence). This CDR3 has 12 residues. The CDR3: CASSGGEYEQYF.

This chain joins TRBV7-2 and TRBJ2-7. The CDR3 has 13 residues. Germline V gives CDR1 SGHTA, CDR2 FQGNSA. CDR3 amino acids: CASSFYLNYEQYF.

The rearrangement uses TRBV7-9 and TRBJ1-1. CDR3 length: 15 amino acids. Looked up from germline, CDR1 is SEHNR and CDR2 is FQNEAQ (reference sequence). CDR3 loop: CASSLGGGRNTEAFF.

The rearrangement joins TRBV14 to TRBJ2-3; lacking DNA, the TRBD2 call made by TCRdb goes unchecked. There are 15 residues in the CDR3. The germline V gene has CDR1 SGHDN and CDR2 FVKESK. The CDR3 protein is CASSQDRPSGRPRYF.

The chain uses TRBV20-1 and TRBJ2-1; there is no DNA to check the TCRdb D call of TRBD2. Germline V CDR1 and CDR2: DFQATT, SNEGSKA (reference sequence). This CDR3 has 13 residues. This chain's CDR3 is CSAREEGNNEQFF.

The chain joins TRBV3-1 to TRBJ2-7; with no DNA, the TCRdb D assignment of TRBD1 cannot be verified. This CDR3 has 16 residues. In germline, CDR1 is LGHDT, CDR2 YNNKEL (reference sequence). CDR3 in amino acids: CASSPRPGTGADEQYF.

The CDR3 sequence: CASSLSGAYEQYF. The chain recombines TRBV27 with TRBJ2-7. CDR3 length equals 13 residues. Germline V lookup: CDR1 MNHEY, CDR2 SMNVEV (reference sequence).

The chain couples TRBV5-1 to TRBJ2-3. Germline assignment: CDR1 SGHRS and CDR2 YFSETQ. This CDR3 comprises 14 residues. CDR3 loop: CASSSAGQTDTQYF. Supplemented by reference TRBV5-1 and TRBJ2-3, the full variable domain reads KAGVTQTPRYLIKTRGQQVTLSCSPISGHRSVSWYQQTPGQGLQFLFEYFSETQRNKGNFPGRFSGRQFSNSRSEMNVSTLELGDSALYLCASSSAGQTDTQYFGPGTRLTVL.

The V gene is TRBV29-1, the J gene TRBJ2-7; there is no DNA to check the TCRdb D call of TRBD2. The germline gives CDR1 SQVTM, CDR2 ANQGSEA. This CDR3 region has 13 residues. CDR3 region: CSVEKGNSYEQYF.

The chain combines TRBV21-1 with TRBJ1-6; TCRdb names TRBD1, which stays unverified in the absence of DNA. TRBV21-1 is noted as a pseudogene. The CDR3 is 14 amino acids. CDR3 loop: CASSYDRGDSPLHF.

The J gene is TRBJ1-1, the V gene TRBV19; the TRBD1 assignment by TCRdb is unverifiable without DNA. Germline V gene lookup returns CDR1 LNHDA and CDR2 SQIVND (reference sequence). The CDR3 contains 16 residues. This CDR3 reads CASSIWSGAVNTEAFF.

The CDR3 protein is CSVDLAGTYQDYGYTF. The chain employs TRBV29-1 and TRBJ1-2; TCRdb calls TRBD1, which cannot be checked without DNA. Germline V gives CDR1 SQVTM, CDR2 ANQGSEA. CDR3 size: 16 residues.

The V and J genes are TRBV29-1 and TRBJ2-3. The CDR3 sequence is 15 residues long. CDR1 is SQVTM, CDR2 ANQGSEA, per germline. Here the CDR3 reads CSVVMAQTSTDTQYF.

This chain joins TRBV5-1 and TRBJ2-7; TCRdb's D gene call, TRBD2, goes unchecked for lack of DNA. The CDR3 contains 16 residues. Per the germline V gene, CDR1 is SGHRS and CDR2 is YFSETQ. CDR3 sequence reads: CASSLAPSGASYEQYF.

CDR3: CASIPLDNTGELFF. The chain links TRBV5-1 to TRBJ2-2. Germline V CDR1 and CDR2: SGHRS, YFSETQ. This CDR3 has 14 amino acids.

This CDR3 reads CASSRGQPYEQYF. The chain is built from TRBV7-9 and TRBJ2-7; TCRdb outputs TRBD1, but without DNA this stays unchecked. The CDR3 contains 13 residues. In germline, CDR1 is SEHNR, CDR2 FQNEAQ (reference sequence).

This chain uses TRBV29-1 with TRBJ2-4. The CDR3 covers 12 residues. Germline CDR1 and CDR2: SQVTM and ANQGSEA. CDR3 in amino acids: CSVVGSGNIQYF.

The rearrangement joins TRBV29-1 to TRBJ1-1. The CDR3 is 14 amino acids. CDR1 and CDR2 (germline): SQVTM, ANQGSEA. The CDR3 sequence is CSVEPGLAGTEAFF.